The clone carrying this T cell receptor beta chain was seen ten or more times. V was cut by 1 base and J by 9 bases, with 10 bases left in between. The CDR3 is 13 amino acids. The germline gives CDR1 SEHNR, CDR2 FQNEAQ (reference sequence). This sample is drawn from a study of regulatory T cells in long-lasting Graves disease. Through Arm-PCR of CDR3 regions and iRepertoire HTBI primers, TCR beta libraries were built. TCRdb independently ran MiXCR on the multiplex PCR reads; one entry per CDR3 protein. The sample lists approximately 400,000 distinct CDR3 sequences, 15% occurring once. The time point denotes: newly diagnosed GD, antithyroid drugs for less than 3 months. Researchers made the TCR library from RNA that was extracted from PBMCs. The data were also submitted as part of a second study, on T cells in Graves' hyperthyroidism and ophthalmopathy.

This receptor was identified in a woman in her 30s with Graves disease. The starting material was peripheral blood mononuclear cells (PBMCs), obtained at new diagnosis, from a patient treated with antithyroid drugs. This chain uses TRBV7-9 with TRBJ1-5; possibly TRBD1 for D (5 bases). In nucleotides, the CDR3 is TGTGCCAGCAGCTTAGGACAGTTGTGGCCCCAGCATTTT. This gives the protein CASSLGQLWPQHF.